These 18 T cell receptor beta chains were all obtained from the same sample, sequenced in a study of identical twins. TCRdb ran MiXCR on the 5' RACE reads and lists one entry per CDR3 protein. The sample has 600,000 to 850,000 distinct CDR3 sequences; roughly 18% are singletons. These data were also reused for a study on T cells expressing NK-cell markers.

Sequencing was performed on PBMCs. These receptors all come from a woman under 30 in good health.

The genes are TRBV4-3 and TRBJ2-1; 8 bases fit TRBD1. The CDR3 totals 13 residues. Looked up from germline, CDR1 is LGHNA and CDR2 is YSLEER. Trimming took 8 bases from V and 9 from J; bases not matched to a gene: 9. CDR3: CASVGQGAGEQFF. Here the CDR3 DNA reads TGCGCCAGCGTCGGTCAGGGGGCAGGTGAGCAGTTCTTC.

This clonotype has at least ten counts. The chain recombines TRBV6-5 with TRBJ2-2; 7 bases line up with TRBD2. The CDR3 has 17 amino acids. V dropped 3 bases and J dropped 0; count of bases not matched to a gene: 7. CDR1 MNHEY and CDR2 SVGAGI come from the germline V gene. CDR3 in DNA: TGTGCCAGCAGTTATGTGGGAGGGCCCACGAACACCGGGGAGCTGTTTTTT. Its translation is CASSYVGGPTNTGELFF.

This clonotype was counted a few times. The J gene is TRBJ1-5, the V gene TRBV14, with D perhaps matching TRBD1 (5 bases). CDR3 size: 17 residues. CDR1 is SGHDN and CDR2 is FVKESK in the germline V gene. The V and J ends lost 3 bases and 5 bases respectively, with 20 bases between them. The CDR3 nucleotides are TGTGCCAGCAGCCACATATCCGGGACCCCGGGTGATCAGCCCCAGCATTTT. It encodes CASSHISGTPGDQPQHF.

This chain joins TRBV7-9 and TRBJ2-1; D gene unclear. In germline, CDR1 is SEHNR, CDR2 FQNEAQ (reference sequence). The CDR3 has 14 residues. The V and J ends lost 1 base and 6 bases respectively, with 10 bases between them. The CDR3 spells CASSLVLDGNEQFF. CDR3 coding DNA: TGTGCCAGCAGCTTAGTTCTAGACGGCAATGAGCAGTTCTTC.

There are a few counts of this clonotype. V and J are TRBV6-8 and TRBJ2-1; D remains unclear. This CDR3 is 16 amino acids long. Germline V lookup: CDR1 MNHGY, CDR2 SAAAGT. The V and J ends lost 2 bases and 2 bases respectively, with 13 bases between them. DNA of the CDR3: TGTGCCAGCAGTTACCATGCAGCAGGTACCTACAATGAGCAGTTCTTC. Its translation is CASSYHAAGTYNEQFF.

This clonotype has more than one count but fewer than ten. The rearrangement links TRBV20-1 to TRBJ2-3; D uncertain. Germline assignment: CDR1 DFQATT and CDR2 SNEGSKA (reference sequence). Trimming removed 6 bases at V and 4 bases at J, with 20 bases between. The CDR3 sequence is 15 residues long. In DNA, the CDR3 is TGCAGTGCACAGAAGCCCCGCATATATCCAGATACGCAGTATTTT. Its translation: CSAQKPRIYPDTQYF.

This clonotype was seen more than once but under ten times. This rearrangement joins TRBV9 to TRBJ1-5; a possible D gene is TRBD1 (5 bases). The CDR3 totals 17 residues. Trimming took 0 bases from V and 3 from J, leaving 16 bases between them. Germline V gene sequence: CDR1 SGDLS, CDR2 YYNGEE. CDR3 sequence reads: CASSVGDGTDPNQPQHF. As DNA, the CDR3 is TGTGCCAGCAGCGTAGGGGACGGGACGGACCCCAATCAGCCCCAGCATTTT.

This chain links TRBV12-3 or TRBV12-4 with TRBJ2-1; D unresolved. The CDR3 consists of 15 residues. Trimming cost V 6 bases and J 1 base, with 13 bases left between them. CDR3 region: CASSAPGLSYNEQFF. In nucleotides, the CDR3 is TGTGCCAGCAGCGCGCCGGGTTTATCCTACAATGAGCAGTTCTTC.

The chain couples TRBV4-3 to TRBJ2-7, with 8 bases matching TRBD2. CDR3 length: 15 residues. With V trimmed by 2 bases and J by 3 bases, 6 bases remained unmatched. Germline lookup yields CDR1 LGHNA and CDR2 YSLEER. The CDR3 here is CASSQSAGANYEQYF. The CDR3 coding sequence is TGCGCCAGCAGCCAATCAGCGGGAGCCAACTACGAGCAGTACTTC.

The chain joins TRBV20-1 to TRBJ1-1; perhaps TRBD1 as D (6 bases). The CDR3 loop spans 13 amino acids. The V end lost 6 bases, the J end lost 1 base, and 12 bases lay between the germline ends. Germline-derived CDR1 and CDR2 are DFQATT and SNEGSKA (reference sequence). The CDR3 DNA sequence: TGCAGTGCAAACAGGGATGGGAACACTGAAGCTTTCTTT. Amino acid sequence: CSANRDGNTEAFF.

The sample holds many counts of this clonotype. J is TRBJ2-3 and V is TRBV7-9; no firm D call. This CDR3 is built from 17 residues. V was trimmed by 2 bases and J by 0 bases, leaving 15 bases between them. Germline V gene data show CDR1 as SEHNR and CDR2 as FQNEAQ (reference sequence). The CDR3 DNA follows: TGTGCCAGCAGCTTAATGCCCACAACTCGTAGCACAGATACGCAGTATTTT. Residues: CASSLMPTTRSTDTQYF.

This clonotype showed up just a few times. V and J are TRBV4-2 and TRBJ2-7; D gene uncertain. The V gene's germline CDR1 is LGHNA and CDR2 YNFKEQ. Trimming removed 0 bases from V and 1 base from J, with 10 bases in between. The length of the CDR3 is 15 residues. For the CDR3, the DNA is TGTGCCAGCAGCCAAGATCTCAGGCCGTCCTACGAGCAGTACTTC. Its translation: CASSQDLRPSYEQYF.

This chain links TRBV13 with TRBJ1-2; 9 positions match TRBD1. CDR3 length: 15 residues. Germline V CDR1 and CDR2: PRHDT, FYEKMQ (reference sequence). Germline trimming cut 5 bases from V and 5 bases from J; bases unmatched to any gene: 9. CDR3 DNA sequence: TGTGCCAGCAGCCATGGGACAGGGTGGGAATATGGCTACACCTTC. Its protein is CASSHGTGWEYGYTF.

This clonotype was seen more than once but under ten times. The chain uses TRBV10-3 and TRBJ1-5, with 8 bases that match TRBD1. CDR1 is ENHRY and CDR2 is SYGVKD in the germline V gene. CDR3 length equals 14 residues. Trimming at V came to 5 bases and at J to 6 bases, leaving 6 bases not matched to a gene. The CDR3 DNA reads TGTGCCATCAGTAACGGACAGGGAAGTCAGCCCCAGCATTTT. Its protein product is CAISNGQGSQPQHF.

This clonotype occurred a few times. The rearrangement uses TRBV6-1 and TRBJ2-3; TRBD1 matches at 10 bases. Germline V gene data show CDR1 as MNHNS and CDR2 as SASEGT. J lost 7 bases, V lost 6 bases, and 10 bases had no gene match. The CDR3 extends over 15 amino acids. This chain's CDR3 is CASRPPGQGRNTQYF. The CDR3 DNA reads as TGTGCCAGCAGACCCCCGGGACAGGGGAGGAATACGCAGTATTTT.

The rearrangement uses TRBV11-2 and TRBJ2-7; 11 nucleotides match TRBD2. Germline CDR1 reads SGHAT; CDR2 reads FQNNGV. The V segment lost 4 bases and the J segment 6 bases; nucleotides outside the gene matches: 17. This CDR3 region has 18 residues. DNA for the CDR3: TGTGCCAGCAGCTCCACGCCCCAGGCTAGCGGGAGGAGATCCGAGCAGTACTTC. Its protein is CASSSTPQASGRRSEQYF. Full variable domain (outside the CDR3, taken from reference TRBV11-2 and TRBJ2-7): EAGVAQSPRYKIIEKRQSVAFWCNPISGHATLYWYQQILGQGPKLLIQFQNNGVVDDSQLPKDRFSAERLKGVDSTLKIQPAKLEDSAVYLCASSSTPQASGRRSEQYFGPGTRLTVT.

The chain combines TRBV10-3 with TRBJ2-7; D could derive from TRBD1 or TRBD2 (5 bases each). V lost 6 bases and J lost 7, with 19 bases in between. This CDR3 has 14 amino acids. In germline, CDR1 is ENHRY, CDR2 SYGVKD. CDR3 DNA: TGTGCCATCAGAGGGACGGACGCCGAAAGGGAGCAGTACTTC. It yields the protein CAIRGTDAEREQYF.

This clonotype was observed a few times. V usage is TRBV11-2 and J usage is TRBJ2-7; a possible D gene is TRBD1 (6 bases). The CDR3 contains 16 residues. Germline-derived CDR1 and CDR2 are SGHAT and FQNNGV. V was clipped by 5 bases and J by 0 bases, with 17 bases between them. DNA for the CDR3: TGTGCCAGCAGCCCCCACCAGGGGTTAGGCTCCTACGAGCAGTACTTC. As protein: CASSPHQGLGSYEQYF.